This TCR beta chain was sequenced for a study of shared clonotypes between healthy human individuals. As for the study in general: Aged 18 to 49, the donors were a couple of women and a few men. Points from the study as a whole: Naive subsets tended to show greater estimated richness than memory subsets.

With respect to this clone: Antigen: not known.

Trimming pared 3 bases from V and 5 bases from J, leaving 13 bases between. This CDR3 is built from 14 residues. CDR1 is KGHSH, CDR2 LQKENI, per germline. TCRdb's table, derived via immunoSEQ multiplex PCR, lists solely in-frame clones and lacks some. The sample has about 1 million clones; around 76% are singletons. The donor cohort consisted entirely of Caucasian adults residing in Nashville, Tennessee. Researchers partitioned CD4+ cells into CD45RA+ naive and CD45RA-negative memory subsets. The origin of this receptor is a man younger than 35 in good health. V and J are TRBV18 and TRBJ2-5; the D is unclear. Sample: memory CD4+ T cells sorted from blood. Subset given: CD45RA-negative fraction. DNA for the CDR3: TGTGCCAGCTCACCCATTTCAGGTGGGGAGACCCAGTACTTC. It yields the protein CASSPISGGETQYF.